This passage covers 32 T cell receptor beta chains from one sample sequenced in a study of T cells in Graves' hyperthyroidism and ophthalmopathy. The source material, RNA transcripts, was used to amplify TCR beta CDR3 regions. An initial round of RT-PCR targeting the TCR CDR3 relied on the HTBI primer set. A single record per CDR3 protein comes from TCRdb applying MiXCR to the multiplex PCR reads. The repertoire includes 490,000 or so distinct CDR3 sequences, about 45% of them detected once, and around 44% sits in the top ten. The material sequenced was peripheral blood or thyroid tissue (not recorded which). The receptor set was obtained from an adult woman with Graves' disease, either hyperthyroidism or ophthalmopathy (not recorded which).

CDR3 in amino acids: CASSPPSGQGSPLHF. The CDR3 DNA reads as TGTGCCAGCAGCCCCCCTTCGGGACAGGGGTCACCCCTCCACTTT. The rearrangement joins TRBV7-9 to TRBJ1-6, with 10 bases that match TRBD1. J was trimmed by 10 bases and V by 5 bases; bases with no gene match: 8. The CDR3 totals 15 residues. Germline assignment: CDR1 SEHNR and CDR2 FQNEAQ (reference sequence).

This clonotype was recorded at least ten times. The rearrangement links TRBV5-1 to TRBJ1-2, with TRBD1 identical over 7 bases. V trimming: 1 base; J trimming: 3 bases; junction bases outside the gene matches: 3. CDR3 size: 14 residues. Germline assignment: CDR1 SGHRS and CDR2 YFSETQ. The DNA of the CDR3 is TGCGCCAGCAGCTTGTCCGGGACAGACTATGGCTACACCTTC. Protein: CASSLSGTDYGYTF.

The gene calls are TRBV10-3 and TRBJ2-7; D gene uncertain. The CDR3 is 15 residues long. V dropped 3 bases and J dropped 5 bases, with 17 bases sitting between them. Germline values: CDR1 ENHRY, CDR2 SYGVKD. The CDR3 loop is CAISDLGPWSDEQYF. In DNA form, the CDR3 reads TGTGCCATCAGTGATCTAGGACCATGGTCCGACGAGCAGTACTTC.

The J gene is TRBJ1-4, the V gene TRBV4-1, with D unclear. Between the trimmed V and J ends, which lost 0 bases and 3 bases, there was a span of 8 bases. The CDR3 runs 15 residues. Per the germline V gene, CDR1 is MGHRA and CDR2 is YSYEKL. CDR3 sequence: CASSQEGQPNEKLFF. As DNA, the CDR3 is TGCGCCAGCAGCCAAGAGGGCCAGCCTAATGAAAAACTGTTTTTT.

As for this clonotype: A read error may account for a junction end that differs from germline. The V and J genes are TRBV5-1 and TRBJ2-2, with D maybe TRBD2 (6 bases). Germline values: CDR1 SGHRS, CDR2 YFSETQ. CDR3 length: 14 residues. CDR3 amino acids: CASSERVGRRELFF. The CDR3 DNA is TGCGCCAGCAGCGAGAGGGTCGGGAGACGGGAGCTGTTCTTT.

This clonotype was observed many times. This CDR3 reads CAISESRQGNQPQHF. The CDR3 coding sequence is TGTGCCATCAGTGAGTCGAGGCAGGGCAATCAGCCCCAGCATTTT. The rearrangement links TRBV10-3 to TRBJ1-5; no reliable D call. V lost 0 bases and J 2 bases, leaving 8 bases between the germline ends. The CDR3 runs to 15 residues. Per germline, CDR1 ENHRY and CDR2 SYGVKD.

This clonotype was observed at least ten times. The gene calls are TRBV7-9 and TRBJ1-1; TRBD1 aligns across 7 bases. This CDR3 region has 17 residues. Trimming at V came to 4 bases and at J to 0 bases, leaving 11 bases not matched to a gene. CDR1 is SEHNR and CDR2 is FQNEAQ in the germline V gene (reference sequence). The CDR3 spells CASSSPPRGPLNTEAFF. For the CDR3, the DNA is TGTGCCAGCAGCTCCCCCCCGAGGGGGCCGTTGAACACTGAAGCTTTCTTT.

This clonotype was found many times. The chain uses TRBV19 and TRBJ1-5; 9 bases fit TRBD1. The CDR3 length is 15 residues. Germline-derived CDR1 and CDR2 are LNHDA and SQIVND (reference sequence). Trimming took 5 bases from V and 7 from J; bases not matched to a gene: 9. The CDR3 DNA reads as TGTGCCAGTAGTGTTACACCGGGACAGGGACAGCCCCAGCATTTT. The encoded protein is CASSVTPGQGQPQHF.

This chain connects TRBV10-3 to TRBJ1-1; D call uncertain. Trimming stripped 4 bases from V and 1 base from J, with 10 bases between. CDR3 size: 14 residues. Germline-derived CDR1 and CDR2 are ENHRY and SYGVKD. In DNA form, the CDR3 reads TGTGCCATCAGTGCCTTGCAAAAGAACACTGAAGCTTTCTTT. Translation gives CAISALQKNTEAFF.

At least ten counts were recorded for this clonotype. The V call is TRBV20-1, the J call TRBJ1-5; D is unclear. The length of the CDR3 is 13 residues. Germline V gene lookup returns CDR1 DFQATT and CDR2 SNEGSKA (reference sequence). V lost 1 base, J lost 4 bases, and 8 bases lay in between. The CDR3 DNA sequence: TGCAGTGCTAGAGCGAAAATTAATCAGCCCCAGCATTTT. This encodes CSARAKINQPQHF.

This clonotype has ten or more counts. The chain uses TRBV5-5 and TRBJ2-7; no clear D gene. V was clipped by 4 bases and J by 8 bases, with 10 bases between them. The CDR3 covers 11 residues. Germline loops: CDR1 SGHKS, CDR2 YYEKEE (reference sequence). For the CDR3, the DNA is TGTGCCAGCAGCCAGAGTCTTAAGCAGTACTTC. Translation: CASSQSLKQYF.

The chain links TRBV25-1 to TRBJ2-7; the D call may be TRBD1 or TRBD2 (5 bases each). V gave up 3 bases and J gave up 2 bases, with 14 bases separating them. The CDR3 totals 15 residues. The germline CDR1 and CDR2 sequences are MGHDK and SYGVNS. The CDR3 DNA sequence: TGTGCCAGCAGTGAGACCGGGACGCCAACCTACGAGCAGTACTTC. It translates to CASSETGTPTYEQYF.

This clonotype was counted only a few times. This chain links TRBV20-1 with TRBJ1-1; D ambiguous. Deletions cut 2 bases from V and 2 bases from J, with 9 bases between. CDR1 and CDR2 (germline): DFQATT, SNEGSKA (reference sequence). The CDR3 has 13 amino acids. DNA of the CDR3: TGCAGTGCTAGACCTTCTCTCAACACTGAAGCTTTCTTT. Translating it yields CSARPSLNTEAFF.

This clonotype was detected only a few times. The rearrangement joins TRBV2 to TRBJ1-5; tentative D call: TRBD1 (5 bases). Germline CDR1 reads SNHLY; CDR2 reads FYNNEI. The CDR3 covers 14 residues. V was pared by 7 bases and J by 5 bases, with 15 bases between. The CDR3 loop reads CASTWSGSDQPQHF. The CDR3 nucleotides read TGTGCCAGCACCTGGTCAGGGTCGGATCAGCCCCAGCATTTT.

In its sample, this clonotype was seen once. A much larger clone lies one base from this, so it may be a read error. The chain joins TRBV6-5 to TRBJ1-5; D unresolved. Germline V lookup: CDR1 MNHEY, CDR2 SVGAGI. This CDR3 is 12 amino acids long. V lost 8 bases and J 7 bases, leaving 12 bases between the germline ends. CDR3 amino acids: CASRPGSQPQHF. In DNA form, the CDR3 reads TGTGCCAGCCGACCGGGGAGCCAGCCCCAGCATTTT.

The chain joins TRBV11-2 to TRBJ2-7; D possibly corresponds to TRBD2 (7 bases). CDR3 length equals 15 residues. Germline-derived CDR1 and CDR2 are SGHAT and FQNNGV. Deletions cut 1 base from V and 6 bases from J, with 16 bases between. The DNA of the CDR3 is TGTGCCAGCAGCTTAGTCCCGGAGGGGGGGGGCGAGCAGTACTTC. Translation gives CASSLVPEGGGEQYF.

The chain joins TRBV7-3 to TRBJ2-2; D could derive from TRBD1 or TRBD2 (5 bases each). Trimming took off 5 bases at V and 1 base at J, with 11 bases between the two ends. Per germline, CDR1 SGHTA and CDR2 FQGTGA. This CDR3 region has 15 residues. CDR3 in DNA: TGTGCCAGCAGCGCCGGGACCATGAACACCGGGGAGCTGTTTTTT. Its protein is CASSAGTMNTGELFF.

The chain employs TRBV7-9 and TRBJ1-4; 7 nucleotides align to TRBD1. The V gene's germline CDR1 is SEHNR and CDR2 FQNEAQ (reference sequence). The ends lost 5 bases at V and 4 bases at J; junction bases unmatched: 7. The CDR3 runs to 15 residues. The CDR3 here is CASSLGQDFNEKLFF. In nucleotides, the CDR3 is TGTGCCAGCAGCCTCGGACAGGACTTTAATGAAAAACTGTTTTTT. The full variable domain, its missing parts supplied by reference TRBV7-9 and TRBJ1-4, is DTGVSQNPRHKITKRGQNVTFRCDPISEHNRLYWYRQTLGQGPEFLTYFQNEAQLEKSRLLSDRFSAERPKGSFSTLEIQRTEQGDSAMYLCASSLGQDFNEKLFFGSGTQLSVL.

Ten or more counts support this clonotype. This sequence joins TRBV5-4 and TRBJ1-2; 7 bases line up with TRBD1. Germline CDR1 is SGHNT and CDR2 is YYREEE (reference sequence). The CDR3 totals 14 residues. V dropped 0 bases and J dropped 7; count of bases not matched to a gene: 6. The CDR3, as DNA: TGTGCCAGCAGCTTGGCGTCCCGACAGGGTGGCTACACCTTC. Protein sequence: CASSLASRQGGYTF. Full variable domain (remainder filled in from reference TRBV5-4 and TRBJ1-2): ETGVTQSPTHLIKTRGQQVTLRCSSQSGHNTVSWYQQALGQGPQFIFQYYREEENGRGNFPPRFSGLQFPNYSSELNVNALELDDSALYLCASSLASRQGGYTFGSGTRLTVV.

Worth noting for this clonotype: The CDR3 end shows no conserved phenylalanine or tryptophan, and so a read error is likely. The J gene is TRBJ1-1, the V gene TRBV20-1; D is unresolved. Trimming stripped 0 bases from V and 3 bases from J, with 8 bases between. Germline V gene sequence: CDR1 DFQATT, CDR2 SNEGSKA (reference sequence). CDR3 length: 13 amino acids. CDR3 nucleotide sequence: TGCAGTGCTAGAGATCGCCTATACACTGAAGCTTTCCTT. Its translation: CSARDRLYTEAFL.

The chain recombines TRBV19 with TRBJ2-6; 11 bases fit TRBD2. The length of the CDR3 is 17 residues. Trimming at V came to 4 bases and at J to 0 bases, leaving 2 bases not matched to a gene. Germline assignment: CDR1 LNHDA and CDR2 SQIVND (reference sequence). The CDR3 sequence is CASSKLAGGSGANVLTF. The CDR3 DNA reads TGTGCCAGTAGTAAGCTAGCGGGGGGCTCTGGGGCCAACGTCCTGACTTTC.

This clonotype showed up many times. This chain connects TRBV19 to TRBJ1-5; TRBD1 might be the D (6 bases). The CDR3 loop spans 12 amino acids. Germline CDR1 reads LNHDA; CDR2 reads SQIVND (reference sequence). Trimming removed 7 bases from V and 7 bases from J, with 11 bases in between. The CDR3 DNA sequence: TGTGCCAGTACCACAGGGAAGCAGCCCCAGCATTTT. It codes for CASTTGKQPQHF.

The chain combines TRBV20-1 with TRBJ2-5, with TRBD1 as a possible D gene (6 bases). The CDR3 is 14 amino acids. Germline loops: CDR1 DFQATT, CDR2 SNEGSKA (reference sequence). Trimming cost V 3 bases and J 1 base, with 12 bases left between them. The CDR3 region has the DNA TGCAGTGCTAGCAGGGGCGCCATCCAAGAGACCCAGTACTTC. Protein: CSASRGAIQETQYF.

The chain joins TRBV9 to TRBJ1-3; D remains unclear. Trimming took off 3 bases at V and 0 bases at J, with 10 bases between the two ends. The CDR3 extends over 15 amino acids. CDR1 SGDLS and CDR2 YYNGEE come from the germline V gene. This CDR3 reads CASSASLFSGNTIYF. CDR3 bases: TGTGCCAGCAGCGCTTCGTTATTCTCTGGAAACACCATATATTTT.

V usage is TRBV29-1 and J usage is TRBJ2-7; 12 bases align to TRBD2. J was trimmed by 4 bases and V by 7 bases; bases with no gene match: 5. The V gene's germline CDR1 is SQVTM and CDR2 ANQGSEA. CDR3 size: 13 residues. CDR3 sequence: CSAVTSGRYEQYF. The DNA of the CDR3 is TGCAGCGCTGTGACTAGCGGGAGATACGAGCAGTACTTC.

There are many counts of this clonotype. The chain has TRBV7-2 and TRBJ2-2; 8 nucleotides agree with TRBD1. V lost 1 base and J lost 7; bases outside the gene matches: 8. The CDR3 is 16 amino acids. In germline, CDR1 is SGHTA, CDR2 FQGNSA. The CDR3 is CASSLEGTGLDGELFF. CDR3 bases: TGTGCCAGCAGCTTAGAAGGGACAGGCTTGGACGGGGAGCTGTTTTTT.

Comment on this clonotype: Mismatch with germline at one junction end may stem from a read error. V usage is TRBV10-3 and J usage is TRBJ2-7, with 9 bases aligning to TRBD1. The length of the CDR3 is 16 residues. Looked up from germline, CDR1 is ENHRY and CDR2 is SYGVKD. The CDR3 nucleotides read TGTGCCAGCAGTTTTAGTGGGTACAGGGGGCTTGCCGAGCAGTACTTC. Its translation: CASSFSGYRGLAEQYF.

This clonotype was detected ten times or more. CDR3 DNA sequence: TGTGCCAGCAGTCTGACAGGGGCCTACGAGCAGTACTTC. Translated: CASSLTGAYEQYF. This chain joins TRBV6-1 and TRBJ2-7; 8 positions agree with TRBD1. CDR3 size: 13 residues. Germline values: CDR1 MNHNS, CDR2 SASEGT. Trimming removed 5 bases from V and 2 bases from J; junction bases left unmatched: 2.

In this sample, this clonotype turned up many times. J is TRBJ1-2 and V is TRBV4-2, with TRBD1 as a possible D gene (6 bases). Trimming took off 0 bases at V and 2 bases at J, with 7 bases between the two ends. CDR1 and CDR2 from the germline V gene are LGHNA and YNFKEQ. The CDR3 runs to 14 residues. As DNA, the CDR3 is TGTGCCAGCAGCCAAGATACAGGGAACTATGGCTACACCTTC. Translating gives CASSQDTGNYGYTF.

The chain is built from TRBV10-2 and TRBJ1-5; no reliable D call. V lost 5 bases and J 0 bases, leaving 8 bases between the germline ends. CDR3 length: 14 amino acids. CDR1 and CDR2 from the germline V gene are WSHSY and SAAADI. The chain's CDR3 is CASSPTSSNQPQHF. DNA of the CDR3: TGCGCCAGCAGTCCCACCAGTAGCAATCAGCCCCAGCATTTT.

As DNA, the CDR3 is TGTGCCAGCAGCGGCGAGACCACAGATACGCAGTATTTT. It specifies CASSGETTDTQYF. The chain carries TRBV7-9 and TRBJ2-3; D is ambiguous. Per germline, CDR1 SEHNR and CDR2 FQNEAQ (reference sequence). The length of the CDR3 is 13 residues. V lost 5 bases to trimming and J lost 2 bases, with 8 bases between them.

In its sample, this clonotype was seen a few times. The CDR3 DNA reads as TGTGCCAGCAGCTCCCCGTCGAGGGCGGATCAGCCCCAGCATTTT. Its translation is CASSSPSRADQPQHF. This chain uses TRBV7-9 with TRBJ1-5; D unclear. Trimming pared 4 bases from V and 5 bases from J, leaving 15 bases between. Germline CDR1 and CDR2: SEHNR and FQNEAQ (reference sequence). The CDR3 covers 15 residues.